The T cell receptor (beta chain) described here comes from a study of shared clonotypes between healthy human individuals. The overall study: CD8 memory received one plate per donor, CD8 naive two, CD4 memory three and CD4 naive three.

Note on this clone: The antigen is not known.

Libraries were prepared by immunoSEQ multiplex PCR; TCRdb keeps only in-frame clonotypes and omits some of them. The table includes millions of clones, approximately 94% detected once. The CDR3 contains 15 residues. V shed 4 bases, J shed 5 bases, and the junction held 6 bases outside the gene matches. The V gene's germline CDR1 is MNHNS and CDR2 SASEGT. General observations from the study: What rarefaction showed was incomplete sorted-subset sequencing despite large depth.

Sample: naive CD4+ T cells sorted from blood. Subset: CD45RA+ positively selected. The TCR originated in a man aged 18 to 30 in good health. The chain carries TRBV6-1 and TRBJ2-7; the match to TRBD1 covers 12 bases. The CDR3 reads CASSGWDRGPNEQYF. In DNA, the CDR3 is TGTGCCAGCAGTGGCTGGGACAGGGGGCCAAACGAGCAGTACTTC.